The 17 T cell receptor beta chains in this list originate from one sample, sequenced in a study of blood T cell repertoires in COVID-19. Generated by immunoSEQ multiplex PCR, the TCRdb table keeps only in-frame clones and is missing some. The sample lists about 77,000 clones; 90% were seen once. Sequences were obtained from peripheral blood. Receptors originate from a woman of 80 years or more with active or convalescent COVID-19.

The CDR3 loop is CASSSLHLLAGGRQDTQYF. DNA of the CDR3: TGTGCCAGCAGCTCCCTCCACCTTCTAGCGGGGGGCCGTCAAGATACGCAGTATTTT. V and J are TRBV5-4 and TRBJ2-3, with 11 bases lining up with TRBD2. Germline V gene sequence: CDR1 SGHNT, CDR2 YYREEE (reference sequence). V trimming: 3 bases; J trimming: 5 bases; junction bases outside the gene matches: 17. CDR3 length equals 19 residues.

By frequency in the sample, this clone is medium-sized. The chain combines TRBV19 with TRBJ2-2; TRBD1 matches 7 bases. This CDR3 spans 13 amino acids. Germline CDR1 reads LNHDA; CDR2 reads SQIVND (reference sequence). V trimming: 2 bases; J trimming: 6 bases; junction bases outside the gene matches: 0. The chain's CDR3 is CASSITGAGELFF. The CDR3 bases are TGTGCCAGTAGTATAACAGGGGCCGGGGAGCTGTTTTTT.

The chain carries TRBV19 and TRBJ1-1; D unresolved. The V gene's germline CDR1 is LNHDA and CDR2 SQIVND (reference sequence). The CDR3 is made up of 14 amino acids. Trimming stripped 2 bases from V and 0 bases from J, with 7 bases between. This CDR3 is CASSIRRVNTEAFF. The DNA for the CDR3 is TGTGCCAGTAGTATACGACGGGTGAACACTGAAGCTTTCTTT.

This chain uses TRBV28 with TRBJ1-5; D is ambiguous. The CDR3 consists of 15 residues. V was trimmed by 5 bases and J by 1 base, leaving 12 bases between them. Germline V CDR1 and CDR2: MDHEN, SYDVKM. The CDR3 protein is CASSGDEGSNQPQHF. The CDR3 DNA reads as TGTGCCAGCAGTGGAGATGAGGGCAGCAATCAGCCCCAGCATTTT.

The chain recombines TRBV7-9 with TRBJ2-2; TRBD2 might be the D (7 bases). The CDR3 spans 17 residues. V shed 8 bases and J shed 1 base, with 20 bases lying between them. Germline CDR1 is SEHNR and CDR2 is FQNEAQ (reference sequence). CDR3 protein: CASDRQTGGVNTGELFF. The CDR3 nucleotides are TGTGCCAGCGACAGGCAGACGGGGGGCGTGAACACCGGGGAGCTGTTTTTT.

The V and J genes are TRBV4-3 and TRBJ2-5, with TRBD2 matching over 12 bases. This CDR3 is built from 16 residues. From germline, CDR1 is LGHNA and CDR2 YSLEER. V trimming: 0 bases; J trimming: 7 bases; junction bases outside the gene matches: 6. The CDR3 sequence is CASSQEPSGGAGTQYF. The CDR3 region has the DNA TGCGCCAGCAGCCAAGAGCCTAGCGGGGGGGCGGGGACCCAGTACTTC.

The V call is TRBV15, the J call TRBJ2-7; 8 bases map to TRBD2. The CDR3 covers 15 residues. The V and J ends lost 4 bases and 0 bases, in that order; junction bases with no gene match: 5. Per germline, CDR1 LNHNV and CDR2 YYDKDF (reference sequence). CDR3 region: CATSIGRGDSYEQYF. DNA for the CDR3: TGTGCCACCAGCATCGGGCGGGGGGACTCCTACGAGCAGTACTTC.

This clone has only one observation. The genes are TRBV12-3 or TRBV12-4 and TRBJ1-2, with 10 bases aligning to TRBD1. The CDR3 extends over 13 amino acids. V lost 11 bases, J lost 4 bases, and 7 bases stayed unmatched. The DNA of the CDR3 is TGTGCCGGAGGCCGGGACAGGGGCTATGGCTACACCTTC. It codes for CAGGRDRGYGYTF.

The V and J genes are TRBV7-2 and TRBJ1-2; TRBD1 is a possible D gene (5 bases). The germline gives CDR1 SGHTA, CDR2 FQGNSA. V gave up 1 base and J gave up 2 bases, with 11 bases separating them. The CDR3 totals 15 residues. The CDR3 is CASSLDLRVNYGYTF. The CDR3 DNA reads TGTGCCAGCAGCTTAGATCTCAGGGTAAACTATGGCTACACCTTC.

The chain uses TRBV4-3 and TRBJ1-3, with 9 positions matching TRBD1. CDR1 and CDR2 (germline): LGHNA, YSLEER. The CDR3 has 16 residues. J gave up 8 bases and V 3 bases, and 11 bases lay outside the gene matches. Written as DNA, the CDR3 is TGCGCCAGCAGCCATGGACTCCGGGACAGGGTAGACACCATATATTTT. As protein: CASSHGLRDRVDTIYF.

The genes are TRBV30 and TRBJ2-1; maybe TRBD2 (6 bases). Germline V gene lookup returns CDR1 GTSNPN and CDR2 SVGIG (reference sequence). Trimming took 0 bases from V and 7 from J, leaving 22 bases between them. CDR3 length: 17 amino acids. In DNA, the CDR3 is TGTGCCTGGAGTGTACGGAGGCTAGCGTCTTTAGGGAATGAGCAGTTCTTC. Translating gives CAWSVRRLASLGNEQFF.

The sample holds one count of this clone. The V call is TRBV28, the J call TRBJ2-1; TRBD2 agrees at 11 bases. CDR1 and CDR2 (germline): MDHEN, SYDVKM. The ends lost 5 bases at V and 4 bases at J; junction bases unmatched: 7. The CDR3 is 16 amino acids. The CDR3 sequence is CASSPPLAGVYNEQFF. The CDR3 nucleotides read TGTGCCAGCAGTCCCCCACTAGCGGGGGTGTACAATGAGCAGTTCTTC. Complete variable domain (other parts from reference TRBV28 and TRBJ2-1): DVKVTQSSRYLVKRTGEKVFLECVQDMDHENMFWYRQDPGLGLRLIYFSYDVKMKEKGDIPEGYSVSREKKERFSLILESASTNQTSMYLCASSPPLAGVYNEQFFGPGTRLTVL.

The chain couples TRBV15 to TRBJ2-2; 9 bases map to TRBD1. Germline V gene data show CDR1 as LNHNV and CDR2 as YYDKDF (reference sequence). V shed 1 base and J 5 bases; nucleotides not matched to a gene: 5. This CDR3 is built from 16 residues. The CDR3 sequence is CATSRAGQGPTGELFF. In nucleotides, the CDR3 is TGTGCCACCAGCAGAGCGGGACAGGGTCCTACCGGGGAGCTGTTTTTT.

This sequence joins TRBV7-9 and TRBJ2-1; 7 bases line up with TRBD2. V trimming: 1 base; J trimming: 2 bases; junction bases outside the gene matches: 8. The CDR3 consists of 17 residues. From germline, CDR1 is SEHNR and CDR2 FQNEAQ (reference sequence). CDR3 sequence reads: CASSLVGRGGTYNEQFF. CDR3 nucleotide sequence: TGTGCCAGCAGCTTAGTTGGTCGCGGGGGAACCTACAATGAGCAGTTCTTC.

The chain joins TRBV7-2 to TRBJ1-6; TRBD1 matches 8 bases. The CDR3 covers 15 residues. With 4 bases clipped from V and 9 bases from J, the junction kept 8 bases outside the gene matches. CDR1 is SGHTA, CDR2 FQGNSA, per germline. This chain's CDR3 is CASSSPTGAGSPLHF. In nucleotides, the CDR3 is TGTGCCAGCAGCTCTCCGACAGGGGCGGGTTCACCCCTCCACTTT.

The J gene is TRBJ2-5, the V gene TRBV12-3 or TRBV12-4; D unresolved. The ends were cut back, 7 bases at V and 1 base at J, with 10 bases in the middle. The CDR3 is made up of 13 amino acids. The CDR3 sequence: CASTKHLQETQYF. CDR3 coding DNA: TGTGCCAGCACCAAACACCTCCAAGAGACCCAGTACTTC.

This clone was recorded only once. The gene calls are TRBV4-3 and TRBJ2-1, with D maybe TRBD2 (5 bases). CDR1 is LGHNA, CDR2 YSLEER, per germline. The CDR3 covers 17 residues. The ends were cut back, 1 base at V and 0 bases at J, with 13 bases in the middle. Written as DNA, the CDR3 is TGCGCCAGCAGCCAAGCACCCCCGGGGAACTCCTACAATGAGCAGTTCTTC. This encodes CASSQAPPGNSYNEQFF.